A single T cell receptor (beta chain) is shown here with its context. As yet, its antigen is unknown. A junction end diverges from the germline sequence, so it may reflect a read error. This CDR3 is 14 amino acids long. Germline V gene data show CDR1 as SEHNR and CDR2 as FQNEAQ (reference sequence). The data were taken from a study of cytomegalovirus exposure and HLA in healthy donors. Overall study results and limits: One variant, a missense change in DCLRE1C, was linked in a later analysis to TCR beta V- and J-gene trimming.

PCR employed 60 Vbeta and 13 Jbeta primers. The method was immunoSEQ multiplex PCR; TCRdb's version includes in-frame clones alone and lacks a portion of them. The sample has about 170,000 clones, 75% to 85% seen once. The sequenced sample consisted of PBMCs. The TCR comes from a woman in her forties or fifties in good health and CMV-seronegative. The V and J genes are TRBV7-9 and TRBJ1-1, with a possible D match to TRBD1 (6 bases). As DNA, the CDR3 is TGTTCCAGCAGGCCGGACAGTCATGGCACTGAAGCTTTCTTT. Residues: CSSRPDSHGTEAFF. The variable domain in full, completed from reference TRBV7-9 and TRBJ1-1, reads DTGVSQNPRHKITKRGQNVTFRCDPISEHNRLYWYRQTLGQGPEFLTYFQNEAQLEKSRLLSDRFSAERPKGSFSTLEIQRTEQGDSAMYLCSSRPDSHGTEAFFGQGTRLTVV.